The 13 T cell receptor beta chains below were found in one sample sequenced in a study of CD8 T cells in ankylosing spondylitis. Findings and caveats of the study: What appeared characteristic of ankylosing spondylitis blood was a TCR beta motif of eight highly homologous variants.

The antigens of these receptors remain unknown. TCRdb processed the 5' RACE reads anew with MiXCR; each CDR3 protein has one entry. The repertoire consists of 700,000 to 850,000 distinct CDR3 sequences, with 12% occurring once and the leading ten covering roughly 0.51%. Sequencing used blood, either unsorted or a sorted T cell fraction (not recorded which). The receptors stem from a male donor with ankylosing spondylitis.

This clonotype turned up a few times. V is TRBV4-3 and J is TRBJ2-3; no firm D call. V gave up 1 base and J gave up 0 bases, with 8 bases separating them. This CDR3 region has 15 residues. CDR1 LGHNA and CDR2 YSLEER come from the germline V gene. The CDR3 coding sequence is TGCGCCAGCAGCCAAGGGAGAATCAGCACAGATACGCAGTATTTT. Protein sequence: CASSQGRISTDTQYF.

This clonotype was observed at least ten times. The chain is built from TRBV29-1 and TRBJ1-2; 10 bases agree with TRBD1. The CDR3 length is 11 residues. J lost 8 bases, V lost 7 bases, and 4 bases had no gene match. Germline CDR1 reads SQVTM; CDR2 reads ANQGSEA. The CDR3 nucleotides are TGCAGCGGCGGGGACAGGGGCGGCTACACCTTC. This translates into CSGGDRGGYTF.

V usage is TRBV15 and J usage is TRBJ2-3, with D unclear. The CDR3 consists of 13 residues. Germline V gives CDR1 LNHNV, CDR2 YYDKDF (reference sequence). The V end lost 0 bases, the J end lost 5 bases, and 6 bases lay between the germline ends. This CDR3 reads CATSRDRLDTQYF. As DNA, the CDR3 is TGTGCCACCAGCAGAGATAGGCTAGATACGCAGTATTTT. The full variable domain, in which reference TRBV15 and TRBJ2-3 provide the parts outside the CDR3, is DAMVIQNPRYQVTQFGKPVTLSCSQTLNHNVMYWYQQKSSQAPKLLFHYYDKDFNNEADTPDNFQSRRPNTSFCFLDIRSPGLGDTAMYLCATSRDRLDTQYFGPGTRLTVL.

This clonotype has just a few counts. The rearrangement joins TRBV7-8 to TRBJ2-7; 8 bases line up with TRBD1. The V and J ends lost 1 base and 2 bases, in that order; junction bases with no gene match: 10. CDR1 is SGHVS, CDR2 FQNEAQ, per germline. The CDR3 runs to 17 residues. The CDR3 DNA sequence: TGTGCCAGCAGCTTAGGGCCTCAGACAGGGGTCCCCTACGAGCAGTACTTC. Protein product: CASSLGPQTGVPYEQYF. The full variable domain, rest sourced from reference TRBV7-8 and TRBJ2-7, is GAGVSQSPRYKVAKRGQDVALRCDPISGHVSLFWYQQALGQGPEFLTYFQNEAQLDKSGLPSDRFFAERPEGSVSTLKIQRTQQEDSAVYLCASSLGPQTGVPYEQYFGPGTRLTVT.

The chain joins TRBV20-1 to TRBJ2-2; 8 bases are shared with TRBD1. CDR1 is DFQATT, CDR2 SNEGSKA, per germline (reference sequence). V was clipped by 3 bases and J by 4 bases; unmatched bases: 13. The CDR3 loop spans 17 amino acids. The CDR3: CSASVLWGQATTGELFF. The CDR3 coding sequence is TGCAGTGCTAGTGTCCTTTGGGGACAGGCCACCACCGGGGAGCTGTTTTTT.

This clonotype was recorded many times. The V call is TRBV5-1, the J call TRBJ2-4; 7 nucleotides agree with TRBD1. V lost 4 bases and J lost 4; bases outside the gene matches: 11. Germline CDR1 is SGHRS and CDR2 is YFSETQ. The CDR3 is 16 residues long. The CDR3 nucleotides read TGCGCCAGCAGCCTCCGACAGGGCTTGCGAAAAAACATTCAGTACTTC. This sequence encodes CASSLRQGLRKNIQYF.

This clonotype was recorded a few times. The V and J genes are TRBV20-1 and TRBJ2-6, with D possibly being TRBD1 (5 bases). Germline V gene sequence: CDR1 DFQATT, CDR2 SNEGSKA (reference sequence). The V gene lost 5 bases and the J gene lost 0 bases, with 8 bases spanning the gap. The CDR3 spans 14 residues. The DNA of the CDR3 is TGCAGTGCTCTAGACAGCTCTGGGGCCAACGTCCTGACTTTC. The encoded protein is CSALDSSGANVLTF.

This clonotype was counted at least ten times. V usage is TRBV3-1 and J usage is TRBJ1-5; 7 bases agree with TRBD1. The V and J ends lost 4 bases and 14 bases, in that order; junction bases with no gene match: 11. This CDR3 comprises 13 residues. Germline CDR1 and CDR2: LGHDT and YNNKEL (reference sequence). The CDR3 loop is CASSRNNRGPEHF. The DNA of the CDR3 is TGTGCCAGCAGCCGAAACAACAGGGGACCTGAGCATTTT.

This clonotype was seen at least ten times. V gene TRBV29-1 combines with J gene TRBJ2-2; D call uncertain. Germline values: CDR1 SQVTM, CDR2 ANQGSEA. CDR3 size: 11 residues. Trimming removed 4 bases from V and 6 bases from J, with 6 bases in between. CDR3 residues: CSVGIAGELFF. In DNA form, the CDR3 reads TGCAGCGTTGGAATCGCCGGGGAGCTGTTTTTT.

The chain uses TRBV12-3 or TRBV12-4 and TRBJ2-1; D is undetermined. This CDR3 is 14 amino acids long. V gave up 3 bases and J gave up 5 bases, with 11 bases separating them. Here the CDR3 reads CASSFPLIDNEQFF. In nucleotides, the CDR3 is TGTGCCAGCAGTTTCCCTCTGATTGACAATGAGCAGTTCTTC.

The CDR3 nucleotides read TGCGCCAGCAGCAAGGGACAGACGGCGAACACCGGGGAGCTGTTTTTT. It yields the protein CASSKGQTANTGELFF. The chain uses TRBV5-1 and TRBJ2-2; 7 nucleotides agree with TRBD1. V was pared by 4 bases and J by 0 bases, with 6 bases of the junction left unmatched. The CDR3 totals 16 residues. Germline V gene sequence: CDR1 SGHRS, CDR2 YFSETQ.

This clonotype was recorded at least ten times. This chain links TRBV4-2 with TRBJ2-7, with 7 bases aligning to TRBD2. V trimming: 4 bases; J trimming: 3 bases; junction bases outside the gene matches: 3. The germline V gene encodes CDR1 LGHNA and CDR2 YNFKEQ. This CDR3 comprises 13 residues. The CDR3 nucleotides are TGTGCCAGCAGCCGCGCGGGGGACTACGAGCAGTACTTC. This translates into CASSRAGDYEQYF.

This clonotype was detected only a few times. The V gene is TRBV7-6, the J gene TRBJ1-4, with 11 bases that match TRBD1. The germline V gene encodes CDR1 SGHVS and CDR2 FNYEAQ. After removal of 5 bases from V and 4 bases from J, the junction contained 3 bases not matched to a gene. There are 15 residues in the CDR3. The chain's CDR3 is CASSRTGGGNEKLFF. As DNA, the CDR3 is TGTGCCAGCAGCCGGACAGGGGGCGGTAATGAAAAACTGTTTTTT.